This entry lists 5 T cell receptor beta chains sequenced from one sample in a study of blood T cell repertoires in COVID-19. Produced via immunoSEQ multiplex PCR; TCRdb's table is partial and in-frame only. The data show 350,000 to 400,000 clones, roughly 90% seen once. Sequencing input: peripheral blood. Receptors originate from a woman in her thirties with COVID-19, enrolled during active disease.

The V gene is TRBV9, the J gene TRBJ2-5; 10 positions match TRBD2. The length of the CDR3 is 16 residues. Per germline, CDR1 SGDLS and CDR2 YYNGEE. The junction had 7 bases not matched to a gene; V was cut back by 1 base and J by 4 bases. The chain's CDR3 is CASSVRLAGLGETQYF. For the CDR3, the DNA is TGTGCCAGCAGCGTACGACTAGCGGGTCTTGGAGAGACCCAGTACTTC.

The genes are TRBV5-8 and TRBJ2-7, with 9 bases aligning to TRBD1. The CDR3 consists of 14 residues. V lost 2 bases, J lost 5 bases, and 5 bases stayed unmatched. CDR1 and CDR2 from the germline V gene are SGHTS and YDEGEE. The CDR3 DNA is TGTGCCAGCAGCTTCACAGGGGGCGGCGACGAGCAGTACTTC. This gives the protein CASSFTGGGDEQYF.

The chain is built from TRBV10-3 and TRBJ1-5; 9 bases agree with TRBD1. CDR1 ENHRY and CDR2 SYGVKD come from the germline V gene. Unmatched junction bases numbered 6, after V lost 6 bases and J lost 0 bases. The CDR3 is 16 residues long. CDR3: CAIRAGTGNSNQPQHF. In nucleotides, the CDR3 is TGTGCCATCAGGGCCGGGACAGGGAATAGCAATCAGCCCCAGCATTTT.

The rearrangement uses TRBV5-4 and TRBJ1-1, with D hard to call. V shed 4 bases and J shed 6 bases, with 10 bases lying between them. Germline-derived CDR1 and CDR2 are SGHNT and YYREEE (reference sequence). This CDR3 region has 12 residues. The CDR3 here is CASSREGAEAFF. As DNA, the CDR3 is TGTGCCAGCAGCCGGGAGGGTGCTGAAGCTTTCTTT.

The chain employs TRBV11-3 and TRBJ2-3, with TRBD2 identical over 10 bases. Looked up from germline, CDR1 is SGHNT and CDR2 is YENEEA. The CDR3 covers 17 residues. Trimming removed 5 bases from V and 1 base from J; junction bases left unmatched: 9. Here the CDR3 reads CASSRTSGDFRTDTQYF. CDR3 DNA sequence: TGTGCCAGCAGCCGAACTAGCGGGGACTTTCGCACAGATACGCAGTATTTT.